This T cell receptor (beta chain) was captured in a study of shared clonotypes between healthy human individuals. The CDR3 spans 15 residues. Germline lookup yields CDR1 LNHDA and CDR2 SQIVND (reference sequence). V dropped 6 bases and J dropped 2 bases, with 17 bases sitting between them. The assay was immunoSEQ multiplex PCR, and TCRdb's table has in-frame clones only and misses some. Of about 600,000 clones detected, roughly 97% appear once; the ten largest clones hold 0.057%. The chain combines TRBV19 with TRBJ2-7; D assignment may be TRBD1 or TRBD2 (5 bases each). This sequence was found in a woman aged 30 to 39 in good health. The specimen sequenced was naive CD4+ T cells sorted from blood. The subset here: CD45RA+ positively selected. This chain's CDR3 is CASRGHRDGTYEQYF. CDR3 in DNA: TGTGCCAGTAGAGGCCACCGGGACGGTACCTACGAGCAGTACTTC.